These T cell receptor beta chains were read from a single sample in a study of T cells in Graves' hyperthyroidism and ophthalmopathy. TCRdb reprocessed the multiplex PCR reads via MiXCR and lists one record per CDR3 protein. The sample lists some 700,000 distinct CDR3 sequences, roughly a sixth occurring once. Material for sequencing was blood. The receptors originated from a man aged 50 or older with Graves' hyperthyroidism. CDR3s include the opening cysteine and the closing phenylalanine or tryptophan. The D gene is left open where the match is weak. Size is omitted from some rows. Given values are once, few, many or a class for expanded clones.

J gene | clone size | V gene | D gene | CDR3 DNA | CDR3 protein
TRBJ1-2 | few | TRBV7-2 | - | TGTGCCAGCAGCCCGCAGGGGCAGGGCTATGGCTACACCTTC | CASSPQGQGYGYTF
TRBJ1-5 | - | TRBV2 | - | TGTGCCAGCAGTGAGGTCAGGGTGAGTAATCAGCCCCAGCATTTT | CASSEVRVSNQPQHF
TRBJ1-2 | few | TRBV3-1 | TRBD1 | TGTGCCAGCAGCCAGACCTTTTTGGACAGGCATGGCTACACCTTC | CASSQTFLDRHGYTF
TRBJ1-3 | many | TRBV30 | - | TGTGCCTGGAGTGTCAACTCTGGAAACACCATATATTTT | CAWSVNSGNTIYF
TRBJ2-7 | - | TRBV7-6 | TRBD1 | TGTGCCAGCAGCTTGGGGGAAGGACAGGGATCCTACGAGCAGTACTTC | CASSLGEGQGSYEQYF
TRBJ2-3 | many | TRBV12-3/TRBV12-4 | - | TGTGCCAGCAGTTTCGTGGGTGGCACAGATACGCAGTATTTT | CASSFVGGTDTQYF
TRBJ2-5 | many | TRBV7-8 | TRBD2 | TGTGCCAGCAGCTTAGGGGGACTAGCGGGGACCCAAGAGACCCAGTACTTC | CASSLGGLAGTQETQYF
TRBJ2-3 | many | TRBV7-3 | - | TGTGCCAGCAGCTTACTTGGGGACGGCACAGATACGCAGTATTTT | CASSLLGDGTDTQYF
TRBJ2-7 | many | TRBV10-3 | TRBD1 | TGTGCCATCAGTGAGCTGGGACAGGGGGCGAACGAGCAGTACTTC | CAISELGQGANEQYF
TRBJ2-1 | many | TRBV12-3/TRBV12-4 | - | TGTGCCAGCAGTTACAGACAGAGCTCCTACAATGAGCAGTTCTTC | CASSYRQSSYNEQFF
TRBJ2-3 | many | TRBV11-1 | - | TGTGCCAGCAGCTTAGGAGAGTATGATACGCAGTATTTT | CASSLGEYDTQYF
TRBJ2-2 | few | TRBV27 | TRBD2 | TGTGCCAGCAGTTTTAGCGGGAGAAACGGGGAGCTGTTTTTT | CASSFSGRNGELFF
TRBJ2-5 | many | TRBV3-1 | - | TGTGCCAGCAGCCAAGACGGAGAAGAGACCCAGTACTTC | CASSQDGEETQYF
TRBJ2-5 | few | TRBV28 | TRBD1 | TGTGCCAGCGGGGCAGGGGGAGAGACCCAGTACTTC | CASGAGGETQYF
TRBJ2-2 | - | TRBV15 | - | TGTGCCACCAGCAGAGATCAGTTAGGGGAGCTGTTTTTT | CATSRDQLGELFF
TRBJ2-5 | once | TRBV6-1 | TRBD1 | TGTGCCAGCAGAGAGAGGACAGGGCAAGAGACCCAGTACTTC | CASRERTGQETQYF
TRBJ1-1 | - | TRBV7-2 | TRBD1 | TGTGCCAGCAGCTTATCACAGGGGATTGGTAACACTGAAGCTTTCTTT | CASSLSQGIGNTEAFF
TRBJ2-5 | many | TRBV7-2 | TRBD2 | TGTGCCAGCAGCAAAGGACTAGCGGGAGGCGGAGGAGAGACCCAGTACTTC | CASSKGLAGGGGETQYF
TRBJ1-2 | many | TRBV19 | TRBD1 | TGTGCCAGTAGCCAGGGGGCCTGGGGCTACACCTTC | CASSQGAWGYTF
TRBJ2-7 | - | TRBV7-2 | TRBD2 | TGTGCCAGCAGCTTAACCAGCGGGAGCCCCGAGCAGTACTTC | CASSLTSGSPEQYF
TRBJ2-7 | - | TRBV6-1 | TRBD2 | TGTGCCAGCAGTGATCCTCAACTAGCGGGAGGGTACGAGCAGTACTTC | CASSDPQLAGGYEQYF
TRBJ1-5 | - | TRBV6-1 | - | TGTGCCAGCAGGGGGGCGGGCAGCAATCAGCCCCAGCATTTT | CASRGAGSNQPQHF
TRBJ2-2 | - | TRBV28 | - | TGTGCCAGCACCATCGCAGGGGTGGGCGGGGAGCTGTTTTTT | CASTIAGVGGELFF
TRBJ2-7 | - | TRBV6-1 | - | TGTGCCAGCAGTGAGGACATTTCCTACGAGCAGTACTTC | CASSEDISYEQYF
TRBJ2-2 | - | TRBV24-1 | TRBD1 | TGTGCCACCAGTGATCCAGTGGACAGGGGCCAATCTTCGAACACCGGGGAGCTGTTTTTT | CATSDPVDRGQSSNTGELFF
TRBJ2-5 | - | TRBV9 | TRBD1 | TGTGCCAGCAGCGTAGGCCCGGGACAGGGGAACCAAGAGACCCAGTACTTC | CASSVGPGQGNQETQYF
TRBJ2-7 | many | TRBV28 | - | TGTGCCAGCAGCCCCTCTATGGCGGGGGCTTACGAGCAGTACTTC | CASSPSMAGAYEQYF
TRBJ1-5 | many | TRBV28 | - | TGTGCCAGCAGTTTGGGGGGCCCGGGGGCATCTAGCAATCAGCCCCAGCATTTT | CASSLGGPGASSNQPQHF
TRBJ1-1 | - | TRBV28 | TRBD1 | TGTGCCAGCAGTTTACCCATAACCGGGACAGGGCGGGTCAACACTGAAGCTTTCTTT | CASSLPITGTGRVNTEAFF
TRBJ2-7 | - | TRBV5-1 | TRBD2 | TGCACCAGCAGCGGGACTAGCTTCGGGGACGAGCAGTACTTC | CTSSGTSFGDEQYF
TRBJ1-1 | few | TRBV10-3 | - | TGTGCCATCGCGCAGGGGACCACTGAAGCTTTCTTT | CAIAQGTTEAFF
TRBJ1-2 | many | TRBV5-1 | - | TGCGCCAGCAGCTTGGAGGGAGGCAGGGCTGGCTACACCTTC | CASSLEGGRAGYTF
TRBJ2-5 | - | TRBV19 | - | TGTGCCAGTAGTATTTCTGGCGGAATAACACAAGAGACCCAGTACTTC | CASSISGGITQETQYF
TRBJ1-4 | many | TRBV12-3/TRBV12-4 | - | TGTGCCAGCAGCACCTCGATTGAAGCAACTAATGAAAAACTGTTTTTT | CASSTSIEATNEKLFF
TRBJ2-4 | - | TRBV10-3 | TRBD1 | TGTGCCATCAGTGCCGCGGGACAGGGAAGTGCGGGATCCGTTAACATTCAGTACTTC | CAISAAGQGSAGSVNIQYF